The 21 T cell receptor beta chains below were found in one sample sequenced in a study of T cells in Graves' hyperthyroidism and ophthalmopathy. Amplification yielded TCR beta CDR3 regions, with RNA transcripts as the source. TCR CDR3 underwent first-round RT-PCR with the HTBI primer set. Via MiXCR, TCRdb re-called the multiplex PCR reads, giving one row per CDR3 protein. Here the sample spans a few hundred thousand distinct CDR3 sequences, 16% being singletons. Material: blood. The source is a woman between 40 and 50 years old with Graves' ophthalmopathy.

The CDR3, as DNA: TGCAGTGCTAGTGTTGGGGGAGTGCGGCCCCAGCATTTT. Encoded protein: CSASVGGVRPQHF. J is TRBJ1-5 and V is TRBV20-1; maybe TRBD1 (5 bases). The CDR3 totals 13 residues. Germline V gives CDR1 DFQATT, CDR2 SNEGSKA (reference sequence). Trimming shortened V by 3 bases and J by 9 bases, and 15 bases separated the two germline ends.

The chain employs TRBV15 and TRBJ1-1; 12 bases match TRBD1. V gave up 3 bases and J gave up 3 bases; unmatched junction bases: 5. The CDR3 has 16 residues. CDR1 is LNHNV and CDR2 is YYDKDF in the germline V gene (reference sequence). The CDR3 loop reads CATSRGTGGRYTEAFF. The CDR3 bases are TGTGCCACCAGCAGGGGGACAGGGGGCAGGTACACTGAAGCTTTCTTT.

Many counts were recorded for this clonotype. The gene calls are TRBV20-1 and TRBJ2-5, with D perhaps matching TRBD2 (6 bases). CDR3 length: 15 residues. Trimming removed 5 bases from V and 4 bases from J, with 20 bases in between. CDR1 DFQATT and CDR2 SNEGSKA come from the germline V gene (reference sequence). Here the CDR3 reads CSAHGFGGFSETQYF. The CDR3 DNA follows: TGCAGTGCTCACGGCTTCGGGGGATTTTCAGAGACCCAGTACTTC.

V gene TRBV20-1 combines with J gene TRBJ1-6; the match to TRBD1 covers 8 bases. From germline, CDR1 is DFQATT and CDR2 SNEGSKA (reference sequence). V dropped 6 bases and J dropped 7; count of bases not matched to a gene: 14. This CDR3 region has 16 residues. The CDR3 loop is CSASRGLGSGNSPLHF. The CDR3 coding sequence is TGCAGTGCATCCAGGGGGCTCGGCTCGGGGAATTCACCCCTCCACTTT.

The CDR3 nucleotides read TGTGCCAGCAGCAACCGGGACCAGAGCTCCTACAATGAGCAGTTCTTC. Its protein is CASSNRDQSSYNEQFF. The chain is built from TRBV2 and TRBJ2-1; D may correspond to TRBD1 or TRBD2 (5 bases each). CDR3 length equals 16 residues. Germline CDR1 SNHLY, CDR2 FYNNEI. V was cut by 6 bases and J by 0 bases, with 15 bases left in between.

At least ten counts were recorded for this clonotype. This sequence joins TRBV14 and TRBJ2-1; 8 bases match TRBD1. The CDR3 loop spans 16 amino acids. Germline values: CDR1 SGHDN, CDR2 FVKESK. V lost 4 bases, J lost 5 bases, and 10 bases stayed unmatched. The CDR3 reads CASSRYWDRRNNEQFF. The CDR3 DNA reads TGTGCCAGCAGCCGATATTGGGACAGGCGGAACAATGAGCAGTTCTTC. Based on the CDR3 plus reference TRBV14 and TRBJ2-1, the full variable domain is EAGVTQFPSHSVIEKGQTVTLRCDPISGHDNLYWYRRVMGKEIKFLLHFVKESKQDESGMPNNRFLAERTGGTYSTLKVQPAELEDSGVYFCASSRYWDRRNNEQFFGPGTRLTVL.

The sample holds a few counts of this clonotype. The rearrangement links TRBV2 to TRBJ2-2, with unresolved D. Germline V gene lookup returns CDR1 SNHLY and CDR2 FYNNEI. The CDR3 sequence is 11 residues long. The V end was cut by 2 bases, the J end by 5 bases, with 0 bases between. This CDR3 is CASSETGELFF. CDR3 nucleotides: TGTGCCAGCAGTGAAACCGGGGAGCTGTTTTTT.

In regard to this clonotype: A much larger clone lies a single base off, so this may be a read error. The rearrangement links TRBV18 to TRBJ2-5; D remains ambiguous. This CDR3 has 14 amino acids. CDR1 and CDR2 from the germline V gene are KGHSH and LQKENI. The CDR3 sequence: CGSSPPPLGETQYF. The CDR3 DNA sequence: TGTGGCAGCTCACCACCCCCCCTCGGGGAGACCCAGTACTTC.

This CDR3 is CASTHNYGYTF. DNA of the CDR3: TGTGCCAGCACACATAACTATGGCTACACCTTC. The chain joins TRBV28 to TRBJ1-2; no reliable D call. The CDR3 totals 11 residues. CDR1 MDHEN and CDR2 SYDVKM come from the germline V gene. V dropped 7 bases and J dropped 1 base, with 4 bases sitting between them.

This clonotype showed up many times. The chain has TRBV5-1 and TRBJ2-7; TRBD1 matches at 11 bases. This CDR3 is 14 amino acids long. Trimming took 3 bases from V and 2 from J; bases not matched to a gene: 1. Germline CDR1 SGHRS, CDR2 YFSETQ. The DNA for the CDR3 is TGCGCCAGCAGCTCGGGACAGGGGGCCTACGAGCAGTACTTC. This codes for CASSSGQGAYEQYF.

This clonotype was counted at least ten times. The junction differs from germline at one of its ends, possibly a read error. The V call is TRBV7-3, the J call TRBJ2-3; TRBD1 agrees at 10 bases. The germline V gene encodes CDR1 SGHTA and CDR2 FQGTGA. The length of the CDR3 is 14 residues. This CDR3 is CASSPGTGEDTQYF. The CDR3 DNA sequence: TGCGCCAGCAGCCCAGGGACAGGGGAAGATACGCAGTATTTT.

Worth noting for this clonotype: A clone one base away is much larger, so this may be a read error. J is TRBJ2-7 and V is TRBV2; D is possibly TRBD2 (6 bases). The CDR3 runs 17 residues. V was trimmed by 3 bases and J by 7 bases, leaving 25 bases between them. Germline loops: CDR1 SNHLY, CDR2 FYNNEI. The CDR3 loop reads CASSDSTTGTRIREQYF. The CDR3 DNA reads TGTGCCAGCAGTGATAGCACAACCGGGACTCGGATTCGTGAGCAGTACTTC.

This clonotype was seen repeatedly, ten times or more. The V call is TRBV3-1, the J call TRBJ1-2, with a weak D call TRBD1 (6 bases). Germline assignment: CDR1 LGHDT and CDR2 YNNKEL (reference sequence). With 4 bases removed from V and 2 bases from J, the gap between germline ends came to 8 bases. The CDR3 is 13 amino acids. CDR3 in amino acids: CASSRTANYGYTF. The DNA for the CDR3 is TGTGCCAGCAGCCGGACAGCCAACTATGGCTACACCTTC.

In its sample, this clonotype was seen many times. The chain recombines TRBV6-2 or TRBV6-3 with TRBJ1-6; D ambiguous. V gave up 7 bases and J gave up 6 bases, with 10 bases separating them. The CDR3 runs 13 residues. CDR1 is MNHEY, CDR2 SVGEGT, per germline. The CDR3 DNA sequence: TGTGCCAGCATGGACCCGGGTAATTCACCCCTCCACTTT. Translated: CASMDPGNSPLHF.

This clonotype came up many times. V usage is TRBV5-8 and J usage is TRBJ2-3; 10 nucleotides align to TRBD2. The germline CDR1 and CDR2 sequences are SGHTS and YDEGEE. The V and J ends lost 2 bases and 1 base, in that order; junction bases with no gene match: 7. The CDR3 sequence is 17 residues long. The CDR3 loop is CASSLHSGTSGTDTQYF. Written as DNA, the CDR3 is TGTGCCAGCAGCTTACACTCCGGGACTAGCGGCACAGATACGCAGTATTTT.

In this sample, this clonotype turned up many times. This rearrangement joins TRBV2 to TRBJ2-5; D call uncertain. The CDR3 contains 14 residues. The germline V and J ends were trimmed by 7 bases and 2 bases, with 14 bases remaining between them. Germline lookup yields CDR1 SNHLY and CDR2 FYNNEI. The CDR3 bases are TGTGCCAGCACTCGAATAACAGCTCAAGAGACCCAGTACTTC. Protein product: CASTRITAQETQYF. Based on the CDR3 plus reference TRBV2 and TRBJ2-5, the full variable domain is EPEVTQTPSHQVTQMGQEVILRCVPISNHLYFYWYRQILGQKVEFLVSFYNNEISEKSEIFDDQFSVERPDGSNFTLKIRSTKLEDSAMYFCASTRITAQETQYFGPGTRLLVL.

The V gene is TRBV5-1, the J gene TRBJ1-5, with 8 positions matching TRBD1. CDR1 is SGHRS and CDR2 is YFSETQ in the germline V gene. The junction had 6 bases not matched to a gene; V was cut back by 4 bases and J by 3 bases. The CDR3 runs 15 residues. CDR3 region: CASSLTGELNQPQHF. The CDR3 DNA reads TGCGCCAGCAGCCTGACAGGGGAACTCAATCAGCCCCAGCATTTT.

The sample holds a few counts of this clonotype. This chain connects TRBV2 to TRBJ2-2; tentatively, D is TRBD1 (5 bases). Trimming took 5 bases from V and 12 from J, leaving 7 bases between them. The CDR3 is 10 amino acids. Looked up from germline, CDR1 is SNHLY and CDR2 is FYNNEI. The CDR3 sequence: CASSYRKLFF. Here the CDR3 DNA reads TGTGCCAGCAGTTACAGGAAGCTGTTTTTT.

This clonotype was observed many times. V gene TRBV2 combines with J gene TRBJ2-5, with a possible D match to TRBD2 (5 bases). The germline V gene has CDR1 SNHLY and CDR2 FYNNEI. This CDR3 spans 12 amino acids. The ends were cut back, 6 bases at V and 3 bases at J, with 8 bases in the middle. CDR3 protein: CASSGLEETQYF. CDR3 DNA sequence: TGTGCCAGCAGCGGACTTGAAGAGACCCAGTACTTC.

The table lists this clonotype with many counts. The chain links TRBV5-5 to TRBJ2-7; 9 bases align to TRBD1. The V and J ends lost 1 base and 2 bases, in that order; junction bases with no gene match: 4. Germline lookup yields CDR1 SGHKS and CDR2 YYEKEE (reference sequence). The CDR3 consists of 15 residues. CDR3 protein: CASSLRTGVPYEQYF. The CDR3 DNA is TGTGCCAGCAGCTTGAGGACAGGGGTTCCCTACGAGCAGTACTTC.

A few counts support this clonotype. This chain uses TRBV2 with TRBJ1-6; D is perhaps TRBD1 (5 bases). V shed 0 bases and J shed 8 bases, with 14 bases lying between them. Per germline, CDR1 SNHLY and CDR2 FYNNEI. The CDR3 consists of 16 residues. CDR3 protein: CASSEARGRGDSPLHF. The CDR3 nucleotides are TGTGCCAGCAGTGAAGCCCGGGGGAGGGGCGATTCACCCCTCCACTTT.